The sequence of this T cell receptor (beta chain) was determined in a study of blood T cell repertoires in COVID-19. The wider study: COVID-19 samples collected from the United States, Italy and Spain covered acute and convalescent phases. PBMCs, B-cell-depleted T cells, or T cells were the source of the cDNA or gDNA that made up the material.

The length of the CDR3 is 15 residues. The germline V gene encodes CDR1 SGHNT and CDR2 YENEEA. V was cut by 3 bases and J by 3 bases, with 14 bases left in between. Methods used by the authors: Amplification of reference gene primers provided the estimated nucleated cell counts. The protocol was immunoSEQ multiplex PCR, while the TCRdb copy is restricted to in-frame clones and leaves out a portion. V and J calls and clone size come straight from that table; D and trimming were deduced from the DNA. The sample holds about 180,000 clones, approximately 87% seen once. The clonotype was recovered from a woman in her 70s with COVID-19, enrolled during active disease. V is TRBV11-3 and J is TRBJ1-1; TRBD1 is a possible D gene (6 bases). Sequencing was done on a sample of peripheral blood. This CDR3 is CASSLHRAIHTEAFF. CDR3 DNA: TGTGCCAGCAGCTTGCACAGGGCCATCCACACTGAAGCTTTCTTT.